This TCR beta chain was sequenced in a study of OX40 agonist ivuxolimab in advanced cancers. Study at large: Prior therapy, whether anti-PD-1, anti-PD-L1 or anti-CTLA-4, was allowed, and 35% to 40% had some. Partial responses were seen in three patients, one with hepatocellular carcinoma and two with cutaneous melanoma. Study results and caveats: Clonal expansion from baseline to week 6 occurred in both CD4+ and CD8+ T cells.

The CDR3 runs to 17 residues. The germline V gene has CDR1 SNHLY and CDR2 FYNNEI. The V end was cut by 5 bases, the J end by 1 base, with 18 bases between. As concerns this clone: Its antigen is unidentified.

Profiling relied on immunoSEQ multiplex PCR, and the TCRdb table lists in-frame clones only, not all of them. The data hold more than 60,000 clones, with roughly four fifths observed a single time. The V and J genes are TRBV2 and TRBJ2-4, with D possibly TRBD1 on 5 matching bases. The receptor comes from an adult with an advanced solid tumor such as melanoma, head and neck, liver or kidney cancer. Sequenced here: CD4+ or CD8+ T cells sorted from blood, sampled in a trial of the OX40 agonist ivuxolimab. CDR3 DNA: TGTGCCAGCAGTAGCGAAACCTCAGGGATGGCCAAAAACATTCAGTACTTC. The encoded protein is CASSSETSGMAKNIQYF.